The 6 T cell receptor beta chains reported below all come from one sample, sequenced in a study of CD8+CD57+ T cells in acquired aplastic anemia. According to the study, genomic DNA was the template for TCR beta VDJ and CDR3 profiling. A single record per CDR3 protein comes from TCRdb applying MiXCR to the reads. The profile shows some 150,000 distinct CDR3 sequences, 47% of them singletons. Patients chosen for sequencing had CD8+CD57+ cells that had expanded, as shown by flow cytometry. Sequences were obtained from sorted CD4+, CD8+, or CD8+CD57+ T cells (not recorded which) from PBMCs. All receptors derive from a human donor with aplastic anemia.

Remarks on this clonotype: A junction end diverges from the germline sequence, so it may reflect a read error. This rearrangement joins TRBV29-1 to TRBJ2-6; tentatively, D is TRBD1 or TRBD2 (5 bases each). The CDR3 covers 16 residues. Germline V lookup: CDR1 SQVTM, CDR2 ANQGSEA. CDR3 sequence (DNA): TGCAGCGTGGGGACGAGCCTATACTCTGGGACCAACGTCCTGACTTTC. It yields the protein CSVGTSLYSGTNVLTF.

The J gene is TRBJ2-2, the V gene TRBV7-7, with 10 bases that match TRBD2. The J segment lost 4 bases and the V segment lost 5 bases, leaving 10 bases of the junction unmatched. CDR1 and CDR2 (germline): SSHAT, FNYEAQ (reference sequence). CDR3 length: 17 amino acids. CDR3 loop: CASSPTLAGAGTGELFF. In nucleotides, the CDR3 is TGTGCCAGCAGCCCCACCCTAGCGGGAGCCGGCACCGGGGAGCTGTTTTTT.

This rearrangement joins TRBV30 to TRBJ2-7; D unclear. From germline, CDR1 is GTSNPN and CDR2 SVGIG (reference sequence). This CDR3 is 12 amino acids long. V was clipped by 0 bases and J by 2 bases, with 5 bases between them. The CDR3 region has the DNA TGTGCCTGGAGTGTAGGGCCCTACGAGCAGTACTTC. The encoded protein is CAWSVGPYEQYF.

The CDR3 coding sequence is TGCAGCGTCGGACAGGGGGCGCATGGCTACACCTTC. It yields the protein CSVGQGAHGYTF. The rearrangement uses TRBV29-1 and TRBJ1-2, with 11 bases matching TRBD1. This CDR3 has 12 residues. The V gene's germline CDR1 is SQVTM and CDR2 ANQGSEA. The V and J ends lost 6 bases and 6 bases, in that order; junction bases with no gene match: 3.

This clonotype was observed many times. The chain recombines TRBV11-3 with TRBJ1-1; D unresolved. CDR1 and CDR2 (germline): SGHNT, YENEEA. This CDR3 spans 13 amino acids. Between the trimmed V and J ends, which lost 1 base and 5 bases, there was a span of 8 bases. The DNA of the CDR3 is TGTGCCAGCAGCTTAGTACGGGGAACTGAAGCTTTCTTT. It codes for CASSLVRGTEAFF.

This clonotype was seen ten or more times. This chain uses TRBV20-1 with TRBJ2-3; 9 nucleotides line up with TRBD2. V shed 8 bases, J shed 4 bases, and the junction held 10 bases outside the gene matches. There are 14 residues in the CDR3. CDR1 and CDR2 from the germline V gene are DFQATT and SNEGSKA (reference sequence). The CDR3: CSSELAGLADTQYF. As DNA, the CDR3 is TGCAGTTCTGAGCTAGCGGGGTTGGCAGATACGCAGTATTTT.